Below, 21 T cell receptor beta chains from the same sample are listed, as sequenced in a study of T cells in Graves' hyperthyroidism and ophthalmopathy. Amplification of TCR beta CDR3 regions used RNA as the template. The primer set for the first-round RT-PCR of the TCR CDR3 was HTBI. TCRdb reprocessed the multiplex PCR reads with MiXCR, giving one entry per CDR3 protein. The sample lists hundreds of thousands of distinct CDR3 sequences, roughly 15% occurring once. Input material: blood. The source of these receptors is a woman between 45 and 60 years old with Graves' ophthalmopathy.

This chain links TRBV6-2 or TRBV6-3 with TRBJ2-3; no firm D call. The CDR3 sequence is 13 residues long. The V gene lost 5 bases and the J gene lost 6 bases, with 12 bases spanning the gap. Germline CDR1 reads MNHEY; CDR2 reads SVGEGT. This CDR3 reads CASSPTFRDTQYF. DNA of the CDR3: TGTGCCAGCAGTCCCACTTTTCGGGATACGCAGTATTTT.

This clonotype has just a few counts. The chain couples TRBV5-4 to TRBJ1-2, with TRBD1 as a possible D gene (6 bases). From germline, CDR1 is SGHNT and CDR2 YYREEE (reference sequence). The CDR3 has 17 amino acids. Trimming left V 4 bases short and J 3 bases short, with 22 bases between. For the CDR3, the DNA is TGTGCCAGCAGCGGGCGGTGGACAGATTCGAGCTACTATGGCTACACCTTC. This encodes CASSGRWTDSSYYGYTF. Together with reference TRBV5-4 and TRBJ1-2, the CDR3 gives the full variable domain: ETGVTQSPTHLIKTRGQQVTLRCSSQSGHNTVSWYQQALGQGPQFIFQYYREEENGRGNFPPRFSGLQFPNYSSELNVNALELDDSALYLCASSGRWTDSSYYGYTFGSGTRLTVV.

In this sample, this clonotype turned up many times. The chain uses TRBV29-1 and TRBJ2-3; 10 bases line up with TRBD1. This CDR3 has 15 amino acids. The J segment lost 5 bases and the V segment lost 8 bases, leaving 13 bases of the junction unmatched. Germline CDR1 SQVTM, CDR2 ANQGSEA. The CDR3 here is CSSITGTGALDTQYF. The CDR3 DNA follows: TGCAGCTCCATCACCGGGACAGGGGCCTTAGATACGCAGTATTTT.

The V and J genes are TRBV5-4 and TRBJ2-3; D unclear. V was clipped by 1 base and J by 6 bases, with 9 bases between them. The CDR3 consists of 13 residues. Per germline, CDR1 SGHNT and CDR2 YYREEE (reference sequence). Here the CDR3 DNA reads TGTGCCAGCAGCTTGTACCAGTCGGATACGCAGTATTTT. Protein product: CASSLYQSDTQYF.

The chain combines TRBV5-1 with TRBJ2-5, with D uncertain. The CDR3 contains 13 residues. Per the germline V gene, CDR1 is SGHRS and CDR2 is YFSETQ. The ends were cut back, 0 bases at V and 5 bases at J, with 8 bases in the middle. The CDR3 DNA is TGCGCCAGCAGCTTGGCCGGATTTGAGACCCAGTACTTC. Translated: CASSLAGFETQYF. The whole variable domain, filled in from reference TRBV5-1 and TRBJ2-5, reads KAGVTQTPRYLIKTRGQQVTLSCSPISGHRSVSWYQQTPGQGLQFLFEYFSETQRNKGNFPGRFSGRQFSNSRSEMNVSTLELGDSALYLCASSLAGFETQYFGPGTRLLVL.

The chain is built from TRBV19 and TRBJ1-2; TRBD1 is a possible D gene (5 bases). Germline CDR1 LNHDA, CDR2 SQIVND (reference sequence). V lost 6 bases and J 0 bases, leaving 14 bases between the germline ends. CDR3 length: 15 residues. The CDR3 nucleotides read TGTGCCAGTAGCCGAGACAGCCAAGCTAACTATGGCTACACCTTC. It encodes CASSRDSQANYGYTF.

The chain couples TRBV6-2 or TRBV6-3 to TRBJ2-6; D not certain. The germline V gene has CDR1 MNHEY and CDR2 SVGEGT. The V end was cut by 5 bases, the J end by 0 bases, with 8 bases between. This CDR3 has 15 residues. As DNA, the CDR3 is TGTGCCAGCAGTCACAGCTACTCTGGGGCCAACGTCCTGACTTTC. It codes for CASSHSYSGANVLTF.

This rearrangement joins TRBV29-1 to TRBJ1-2; weak D call: TRBD1 (5 bases). The germline V gene has CDR1 SQVTM and CDR2 ANQGSEA. V lost 6 bases to trimming and J lost 3 bases, with 20 bases between them. There are 15 residues in the CDR3. CDR3: CSVGGNRLMDYGYTF. The DNA of the CDR3 is TGCAGCGTCGGGGGGAACAGGCTAATGGACTATGGCTACACCTTC.

The chain links TRBV14 to TRBJ2-3; perhaps TRBD2 as D (6 bases). The CDR3 consists of 15 residues. The V end was cut by 8 bases, the J end by 7 bases, with 22 bases between. CDR1 is SGHDN, CDR2 FVKESK, per germline. The CDR3 region is CASSIAASEVNTQYF. For the CDR3, the DNA is TGTGCCAGCTCAATAGCGGCTTCGGAGGTTAATACGCAGTATTTT.

This clonotype was found a few times. The chain employs TRBV5-1 and TRBJ2-2, with 7 bases matching TRBD1. This CDR3 comprises 15 residues. Germline V gene lookup returns CDR1 SGHRS and CDR2 YFSETQ. V was clipped by 2 bases and J by 4 bases; unmatched bases: 5. CDR3 sequence: CASSLQGSFTGELFF. The CDR3 nucleotides are TGCGCCAGCAGCTTACAGGGGTCGTTCACCGGGGAGCTGTTTTTT. Full variable domain (missing parts from reference TRBV5-1 and TRBJ2-2): KAGVTQTPRYLIKTRGQQVTLSCSPISGHRSVSWYQQTPGQGLQFLFEYFSETQRNKGNFPGRFSGRQFSNSRSEMNVSTLELGDSALYLCASSLQGSFTGELFFGEGSRLTVL.

This clonotype was picked up many times. The chain links TRBV13 to TRBJ1-1, with 10 bases that match TRBD1. V shed 5 bases, J shed 4 bases, and the junction held 10 bases outside the gene matches. The CDR3 is made up of 16 amino acids. Germline lookup yields CDR1 PRHDT and CDR2 FYEKMQ (reference sequence). The CDR3 reads CASSRDRGRGVTEAFF. DNA of the CDR3: TGTGCCAGCAGCCGAGACAGGGGGCGGGGGGTCACTGAAGCTTTCTTT. The full variable domain, its missing parts supplied by reference TRBV13 and TRBJ1-1, is AAGVIQSPRHLIKEKRETATLKCYPIPRHDTVYWYQQGPGQDPQFLISFYEKMQSDKGSIPDRFSAQQFSDYHSELNMSSLELGDSALYFCASSRDRGRGVTEAFFGQGTRLTVV.

This clonotype was detected ten times or more. V is TRBV3-1 and J is TRBJ2-3, with 7 bases aligning to TRBD2. Germline values: CDR1 LGHDT, CDR2 YNNKEL (reference sequence). V dropped 1 base and J dropped 3; count of bases not matched to a gene: 7. This CDR3 region has 16 residues. CDR3 sequence (DNA): TGTGCCAGCAGCCAAGCGAAAGCGGGGAGGACAGATACGCAGTATTTT. Residues: CASSQAKAGRTDTQYF.

This clonotype has ten or more counts. The chain uses TRBV5-1 and TRBJ2-3; no definite D call. This CDR3 comprises 15 residues. The germline V and J ends were trimmed by 5 bases and 0 bases, with 13 bases remaining between them. Germline CDR1 and CDR2: SGHRS and YFSETQ. For the CDR3, the DNA is TGCGCCAGCAGGTCTCAGCCTACTAGCACAGATACGCAGTATTTT. Amino acids: CASRSQPTSTDTQYF.

V gene TRBV4-1 combines with J gene TRBJ2-7; the match to TRBD2 covers 11 bases. Germline V gene sequence: CDR1 MGHRA, CDR2 YSYEKL. With V trimmed by 0 bases and J by 6 bases, 19 bases remained unmatched. The CDR3 has 20 residues. CDR3 residues: CASSQEPPLTLAGGRSEQYF. The CDR3 region has the DNA TGCGCCAGCAGCCAAGAGCCTCCCCTAACCTTAGCGGGAGGGCGCTCCGAGCAGTACTTC.

This clonotype was seen ten or more times. The chain is built from TRBV18 and TRBJ1-6; 11 bases map to TRBD1. V was clipped by 0 bases and J by 8 bases; unmatched bases: 3. Germline V CDR1 and CDR2: KGHSH, LQKENI. This CDR3 contains 16 residues. CDR3 residues: CASSPPRGQGDSPLHF. DNA for the CDR3: TGTGCCAGCTCACCACCACGGGGACAGGGGGATTCACCCCTCCACTTT. Combining the CDR3 with reference TRBV18 and TRBJ1-6 gives the whole variable domain NAGVMQNPRHLVRRRGQEARLRCSPMKGHSHVYWYRQLPEEGLKFMVYLQKENIIDESGMPKERFSAEFPKEGPSILRIQQVVRGDSAAYFCASSPPRGQGDSPLHFGNGTRLTVT.

The rearrangement links TRBV4-1 to TRBJ1-1; D gene uncertain. This CDR3 comprises 16 residues. CDR1 and CDR2 (germline): MGHRA, YSYEKL. Trimming removed 2 bases at V and 0 bases at J, with 13 bases between. DNA for the CDR3: TGCGCCAGCAGCCAAAAAGCAGCGGCGTTGAACACTGAAGCTTTCTTT. Translating gives CASSQKAAALNTEAFF.

V usage is TRBV16 and J usage is TRBJ1-5; D is ambiguous. Per the germline V gene, CDR1 is KGHSY and CDR2 is FQNENV. The V and J ends lost 3 bases and 7 bases respectively, with 7 bases between them. This CDR3 contains 12 residues. CDR3 sequence reads: CASSHLGQPQHF. DNA for the CDR3: TGTGCCAGCAGCCACCTAGGGCAGCCCCAGCATTTT.

This clonotype appeared many times. The chain is built from TRBV20-1 and TRBJ1-1; TRBD1 might be the D (6 bases). V shed 3 bases and J shed 1 base, with 15 bases lying between them. The CDR3 covers 15 residues. The germline V gene has CDR1 DFQATT and CDR2 SNEGSKA (reference sequence). CDR3 sequence reads: CSASDPVGANTEAFF. The CDR3, as DNA: TGCAGTGCTAGTGACCCCGTGGGGGCGAACACTGAAGCTTTCTTT.

This clonotype was observed at least ten times. The V and J genes are TRBV18 and TRBJ1-4; a possible D gene is TRBD1 (6 bases). Germline V gene lookup returns CDR1 KGHSH and CDR2 LQKENI. V was shortened by 4 bases and J by 4 bases, with 13 bases between the two germline ends. The CDR3 is 15 amino acids. Here the CDR3 reads CASSHDRSYNEKLFF. The CDR3 bases are TGTGCCAGCTCACATGACAGGTCTTATAATGAAAAACTGTTTTTT.

The table lists this clonotype with a few counts. This chain joins TRBV11-2 and TRBJ2-2, with no clear D. The CDR3 runs 15 residues. Trimming cost V 1 base and J 4 bases, with 10 bases left between them. Germline loops: CDR1 SGHAT, CDR2 FQNNGV. The CDR3 loop is CASSLGQVGTGELFF. In nucleotides, the CDR3 is TGTGCCAGCAGCTTAGGTCAGGTTGGCACCGGGGAGCTGTTTTTT. The full variable domain, with the rest looked up from reference TRBV11-2 and TRBJ2-2, is EAGVAQSPRYKIIEKRQSVAFWCNPISGHATLYWYQQILGQGPKLLIQFQNNGVVDDSQLPKDRFSAERLKGVDSTLKIQPAKLEDSAVYLCASSLGQVGTGELFFGEGSRLTVL.

Of note for this clonotype: A read error may be the cause here, since a much bigger clone is one base away. This chain uses TRBV6-5 with TRBJ2-3, with D possibly being TRBD2 (6 bases). Germline CDR1 reads MNHEY; CDR2 reads SVGAGI. The CDR3 runs to 16 residues. CDR3 residues: CTSSYSKTGATDTQYF. The DNA for the CDR3 is TGTACCAGCAGTTACTCGAAAACGGGAGCCACAGATACGCAGTATTTT.